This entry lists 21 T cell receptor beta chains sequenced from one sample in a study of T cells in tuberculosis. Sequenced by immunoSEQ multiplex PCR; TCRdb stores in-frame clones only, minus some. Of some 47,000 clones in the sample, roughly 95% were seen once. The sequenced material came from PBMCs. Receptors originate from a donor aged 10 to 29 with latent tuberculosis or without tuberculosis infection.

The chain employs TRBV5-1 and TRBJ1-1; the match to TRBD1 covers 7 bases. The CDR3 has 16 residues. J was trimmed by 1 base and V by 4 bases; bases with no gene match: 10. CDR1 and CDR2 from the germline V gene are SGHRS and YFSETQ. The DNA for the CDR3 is TGCGCCAGCAGCCAAGCCCGCGGGACAGCGAACACTGAAGCTTTCTTT. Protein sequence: CASSQARGTANTEAFF. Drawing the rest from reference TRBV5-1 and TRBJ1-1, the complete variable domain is KAGVTQTPRYLIKTRGQQVTLSCSPISGHRSVSWYQQTPGQGLQFLFEYFSETQRNKGNFPGRFSGRQFSNSRSEMNVSTLELGDSALYLCASSQARGTANTEAFFGQGTRLTVV.

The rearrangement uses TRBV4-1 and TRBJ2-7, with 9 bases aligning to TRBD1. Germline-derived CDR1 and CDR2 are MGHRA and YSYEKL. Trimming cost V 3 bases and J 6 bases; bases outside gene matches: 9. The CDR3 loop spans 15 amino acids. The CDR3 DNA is TGCGCCAGCAGCCAGACGGGACAGGGAGTGGGCGAGCAGTACTTC. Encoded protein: CASSQTGQGVGEQYF.

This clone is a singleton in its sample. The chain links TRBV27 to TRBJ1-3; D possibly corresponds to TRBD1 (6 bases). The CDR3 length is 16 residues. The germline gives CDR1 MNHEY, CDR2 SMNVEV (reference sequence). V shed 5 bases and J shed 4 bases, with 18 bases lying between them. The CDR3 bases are TGTGCCAGCAGTCCGGACGCTCGAGGGGGAGGAAACACCATATATTTT. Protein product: CASSPDARGGGNTIYF.

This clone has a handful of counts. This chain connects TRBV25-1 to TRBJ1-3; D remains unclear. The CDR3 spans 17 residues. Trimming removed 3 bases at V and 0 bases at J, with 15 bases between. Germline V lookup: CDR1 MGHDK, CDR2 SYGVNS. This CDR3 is CASSEVRAESSGNTIYF. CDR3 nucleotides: TGTGCCAGCAGTGAGGTTCGTGCGGAAAGCTCTGGAAACACCATATATTTT.

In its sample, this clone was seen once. CDR3 protein: CASSSGTSGYNEQFF. The DNA for the CDR3 is TGTGCCAGCAGCTCCGGGACTAGCGGCTACAATGAGCAGTTCTTC. The genes are TRBV13 and TRBJ2-1; 11 bases match TRBD2. The V gene's germline CDR1 is PRHDT and CDR2 FYEKMQ (reference sequence). V trimming: 4 bases; J trimming: 3 bases; junction bases outside the gene matches: 2. The CDR3 has 15 amino acids.

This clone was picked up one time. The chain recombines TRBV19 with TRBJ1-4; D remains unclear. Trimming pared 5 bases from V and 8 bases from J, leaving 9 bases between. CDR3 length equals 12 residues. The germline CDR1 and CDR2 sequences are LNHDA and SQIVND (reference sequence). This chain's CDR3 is CASSLGGEKLFF. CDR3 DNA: TGTGCCAGTAGTTTGGGAGGGGAAAAACTGTTTTTT.

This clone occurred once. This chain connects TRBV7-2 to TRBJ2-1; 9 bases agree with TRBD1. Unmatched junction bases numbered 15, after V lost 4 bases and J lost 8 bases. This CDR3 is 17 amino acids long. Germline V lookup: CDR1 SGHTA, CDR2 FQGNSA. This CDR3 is CASSYLFGDRDVHEQFF. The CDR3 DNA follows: TGTGCCAGCAGCTACCTCTTCGGGGACAGGGATGTCCATGAGCAGTTCTTC.

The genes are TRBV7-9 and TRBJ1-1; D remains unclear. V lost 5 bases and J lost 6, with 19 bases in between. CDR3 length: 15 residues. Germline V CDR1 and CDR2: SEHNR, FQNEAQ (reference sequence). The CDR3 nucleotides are TGTGCCAGCAGCACTATGGACCGCCGGGGTCCTGAAGCTTTCTTT. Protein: CASSTMDRRGPEAFF.

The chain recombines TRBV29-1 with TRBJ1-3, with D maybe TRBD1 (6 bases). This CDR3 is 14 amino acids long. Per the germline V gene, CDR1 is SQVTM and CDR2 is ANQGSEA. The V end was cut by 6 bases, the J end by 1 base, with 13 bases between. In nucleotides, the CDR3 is TGCAGCGTCCTAGACCAGGGGTCTGGAAACACCATATATTTT. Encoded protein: CSVLDQGSGNTIYF. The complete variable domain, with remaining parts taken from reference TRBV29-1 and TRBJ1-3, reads SAVISQKPSRDICQRGTSLTIQCQVDSQVTMMFWYRQQPGQSLTLIATANQGSEATYESGFVIDKFPISRPNLTFSTLTVSNMSPEDSSIYLCSVLDQGSGNTIYFGEGSWLTVV.

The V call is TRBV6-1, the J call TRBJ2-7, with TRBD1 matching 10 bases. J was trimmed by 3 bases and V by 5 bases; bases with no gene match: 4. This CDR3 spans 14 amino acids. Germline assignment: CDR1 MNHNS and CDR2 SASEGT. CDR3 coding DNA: TGTGCCAGCAGTATCCGGACAGGGGGCTACGAGCAGTACTTC. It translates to CASSIRTGGYEQYF.

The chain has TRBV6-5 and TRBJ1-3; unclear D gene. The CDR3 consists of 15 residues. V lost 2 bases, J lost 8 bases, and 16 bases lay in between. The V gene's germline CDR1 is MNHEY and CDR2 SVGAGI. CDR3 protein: CASSYGQSEGDTIYF. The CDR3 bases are TGTGCCAGCAGTTACGGGCAGTCCGAAGGCGACACCATATATTTT.

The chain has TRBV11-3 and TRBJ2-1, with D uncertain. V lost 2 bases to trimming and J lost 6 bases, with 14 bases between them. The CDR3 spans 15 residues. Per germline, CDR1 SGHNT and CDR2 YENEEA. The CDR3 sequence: CASSLSSYSGNEQFF. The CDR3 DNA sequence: TGTGCCAGCAGCTTAAGTTCATATTCGGGCAATGAGCAGTTCTTC.

The CDR3 region is CASSLGTGDAQYF. CDR3 DNA sequence: TGTGCCAGCAGCCTAGGGACAGGGGATGCCCAGTACTTC. V gene TRBV6-6 combines with J gene TRBJ2-5, with 10 bases that match TRBD1. CDR1 is MNHNY, CDR2 SVGAGI, per germline (reference sequence). V gave up 6 bases and J gave up 9 bases; unmatched junction bases: 7. There are 13 residues in the CDR3.

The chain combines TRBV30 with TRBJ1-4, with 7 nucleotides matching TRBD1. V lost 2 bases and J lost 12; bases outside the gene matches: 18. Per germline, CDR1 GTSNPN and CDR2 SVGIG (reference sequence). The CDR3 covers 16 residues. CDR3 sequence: CAWSPLGGQVPLELFF. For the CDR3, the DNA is TGTGCCTGGAGTCCCCTAGGGGGCCAGGTACCGTTGGAACTGTTTTTT. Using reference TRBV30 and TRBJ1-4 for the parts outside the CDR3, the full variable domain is SQTIHQWPATLVQPVGSPLSLECTVEGTSNPNLYWYRQAAGRGLQLLFYSVGIGQISSEVPQNLSASRPQDRQFILSSKKLLLSDSGFYLCAWSPLGGQVPLELFFGSGTQLSVL.

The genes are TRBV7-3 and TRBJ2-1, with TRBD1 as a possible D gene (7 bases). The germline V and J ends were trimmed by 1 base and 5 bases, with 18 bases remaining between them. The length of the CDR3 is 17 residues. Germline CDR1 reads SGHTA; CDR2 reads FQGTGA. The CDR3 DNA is TGTGCCAGCAGCTTAAGCGGGGTCACAGGGGCTCACAATGAGCAGTTCTTC. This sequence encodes CASSLSGVTGAHNEQFF.

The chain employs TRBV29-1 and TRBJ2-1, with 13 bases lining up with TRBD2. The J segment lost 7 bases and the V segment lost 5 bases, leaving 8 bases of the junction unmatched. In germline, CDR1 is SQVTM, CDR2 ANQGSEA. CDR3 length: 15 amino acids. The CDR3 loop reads CSVLTTSGGRNEQFF. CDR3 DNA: TGCAGCGTTCTAACGACTAGCGGGGGGAGAAATGAGCAGTTCTTC.

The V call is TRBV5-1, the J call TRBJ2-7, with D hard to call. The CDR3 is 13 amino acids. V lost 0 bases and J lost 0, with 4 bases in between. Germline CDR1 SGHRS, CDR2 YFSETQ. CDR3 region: CASSLESSYEQYF. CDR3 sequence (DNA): TGCGCCAGCAGCTTGGAGAGCTCCTACGAGCAGTACTTC.

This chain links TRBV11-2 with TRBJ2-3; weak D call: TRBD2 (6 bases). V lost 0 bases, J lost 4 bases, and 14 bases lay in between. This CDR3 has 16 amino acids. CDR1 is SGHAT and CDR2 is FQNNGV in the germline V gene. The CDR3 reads CASSLEGGSGSDTQYF. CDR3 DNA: TGTGCCAGCAGCTTAGAGGGGGGTTCGGGCTCAGATACGCAGTATTTT.

The CDR3: CAWSVGQGSGEQYF. CDR3 coding DNA: TGTGCCTGGAGTGTGGGGCAGGGGTCTGGCGAGCAGTACTTC. The chain has TRBV30 and TRBJ2-7, with TRBD1 as a possible D gene (6 bases). V was trimmed by 0 bases and J by 6 bases, leaving 15 bases between them. Germline CDR1 is GTSNPN and CDR2 is SVGIG (reference sequence). CDR3 size: 14 residues.

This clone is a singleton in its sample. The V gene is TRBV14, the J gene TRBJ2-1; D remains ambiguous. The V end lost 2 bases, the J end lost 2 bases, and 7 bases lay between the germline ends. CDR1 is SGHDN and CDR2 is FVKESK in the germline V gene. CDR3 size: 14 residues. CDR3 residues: CASSQNTAYNEQFF. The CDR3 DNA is TGTGCCAGCAGCCAAAATACAGCCTACAATGAGCAGTTCTTC.

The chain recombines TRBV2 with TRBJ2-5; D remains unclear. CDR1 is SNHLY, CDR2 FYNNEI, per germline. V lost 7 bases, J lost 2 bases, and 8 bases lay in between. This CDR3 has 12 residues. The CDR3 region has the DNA TGTGCCAGCAAGGCGGAGCAAGAGACCCAGTACTTC. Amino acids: CASKAEQETQYF.